This T cell receptor beta chain was recovered during a study of cytomegalovirus exposure and HLA in healthy donors (dated by TCRdb to between 2016 and 2019). A note on the overall study: According to an earlier analysis of a few hundred of the donors, some 170 million T cells yielded roughly 110 million unique TCR beta sequences and approximately 300 Gb of sequence data. An early release covering roughly 640 HLA-typed donors comprised about 320 gigabases of sequencing data and 85 million to 100 million unique TCR sequences. Of the 300 to 450 genotyped donors, approximately 81% were placed in the genetic ancestry cluster associated with self-reported Caucasian donors. The study aimed to test whether cataloging public T cell receptors could reveal signatures of past pathogen exposure. The T cell repertoires of about 700 subjects were profiled by immunosequencing and related to cytomegalovirus serostatus. In addition to the first cohort of 650 to 800 subjects, a separate validation cohort of about 120 different subjects was used. The study combined high-throughput TCR immunosequencing, statistical association of individual TCRs with disease status, and machine learning to predict cytomegalovirus infection status. A later analysis re-analyzed previously published TCR beta repertoires from approximately 670 donors and added high-resolution HLA genotyping to study TCR occurrence patterns. The later analysis used no new phenotypic data to find candidate immune exposures, relying instead on TCR beta sequences and their occurrence across donors. To decide whether each TCR beta V gene segment behaved as functional or pseudogenic, an earlier analysis of several hundred of the donors relied on high-throughput TCR beta sequencing. Donor age, sex, ethnicity and CMV serostatus were compiled alongside the repertoire data. Genome-wide SNP genotypes for about three fifths of the 666 donors were used in a later genetic analysis, which treated that subset as a discovery cohort. Every discovery cohort repertoire had been produced on one sequencing platform. HLA typing covered class I and class II loci at four-digit resolution. The number of typed donors differed by locus: roughly 629-630 for A, B, C, DRB1 and DQB1; 522 for DQA1; around 610 for DPA1; and roughly 490 for DPB1. Several DR-DQ haplotypes were treated as single units for association and clustering because of strong linkage in the cohort. Across around 400 genotyped donors of the cohort, an average of approximately 220,000 unique TCR beta nucleotide sequences per donor were sequenced, and roughly 17% of those sequences were non-productive. Overall results and qualifications from the work: A group of highly shared sequence variants was considered likely to be a technical artifact of the sequencing pipeline. CMV serostatus was the only immune exposure information available for the cohort. Compared with the approximately 720-donor mean, donors in an Asian-associated ancestry cluster had fewer N-insertions in productive TCRs, according to a later genetic analysis. In vitro tests confirmed that a few of the cytomegalovirus-associated TCR beta chains recognize cytomegalovirus antigens. The cohort was sequenced for TCR beta chains only, and without alpha or paired-chain data the features that could be detected were limited. It was suggested by the authors that the approach could potentially be generalized to other disease states and immunological phenotypes. Broadly in line with IMGT annotations, most TCR beta V segments showed up in productive rearrangements about 87% or about 30% of the time in an earlier analysis of some 590 of the donors. In a later genetic analysis, a missense DCLRE1C variant was associated with V-gene and J-gene trimming of TCR beta chains, and the association was replicated in an independent cohort. The study gave a list of under 200 TCR beta chains associated with cytomegalovirus. The presence/absence analyses assumed that sequencing depth was roughly uniform across donors, and that assumption may not be true. A further reported finding was that TCR beta sequences accurately predicted the HLA-A and HLA-B alleles for most subjects in the first cohort. In a later analysis, some 18,000 TCR beta sequences were associated with specific HLA alleles at a false discovery rate of 0.05. Most TCR sequences were observed very rarely across donors, whereas some public TCRs were present in many individuals. In a later analysis, TCR association rates were found to vary across HLA loci, with the most associated TCRs seen for DRB1 alleles and the fewest for HLA-C alleles. Linkage disequilibrium might explain the correlated functional status among segregating V segments, but an unknown experimental factor could not be excluded. Most CMV-associated TCR beta chains appeared to be HLA-restricted in a later analysis, and the HLA associations seemed to be driven largely by CMV exposure. Because HLA typing was unavailable for some donors at each locus, only the typed subset was used in association tests. Because counts were too low, seventeen rarely observed V segments, including chromosome 9 orphons, were left out of the earlier analysis of approximately 500 of the donors. Because the 87-base-pair reads could not distinguish some IMGT-functional V segments, including TRBV6-2 and TRBV6-3, those segments were excluded. Several of the top co-occurrence clusters appeared to be linked to parvovirus B19, influenza, CMV and Epstein-Barr virus, according to a later analysis. When HLA alleles, especially DR and DQ, strongly co-occurred, TCR associations were difficult to assign to individual alleles. In a later analysis, HLA-associated TCR beta chains were found to be more clonally expanded and to have lower generation probabilities than equally common non-associated chains. The classifier was reported to diagnose cytomegalovirus status with high specificity and sensitivity in both the original and validation cohorts.

The library came from the immunoSEQ multiplex PCR assay. For the multiplex PCR, a mixture combining 60 forward primers for TCR Vbeta segments and 13 reverse primers for TCR Jbeta segments was used. Amplification of the CDR3 region of rearranged TCR beta genes was performed with a multiplex PCR assay on genomic DNA. The Illumina HiSeq System was used to sequence the amplified TCR beta libraries as 87-base-pair reads. Under the source paper's analysis protocol: In a later analysis, 70 million to 95 million unique TCR beta chains were counted across the 500 to 850 repertoires, and roughly 11 million of these chains were shared by at least two donors. Raw reads were error-corrected and collapsed into unique sequences with a nearest-neighbor algorithm that merged closely related sequences to remove PCR and sequencing errors. To assign V, D and J gene segments, CDR3 sequences were aligned to IMGT reference sequences. Each retained sequence needed at least a six-nucleotide match to both a V gene segment and a J gene segment. Rearrangements were classified as productive when the CDR3 lacked stop codons and remained in frame with V and J, and all other rearrangements were classified as non-productive. CDR3 was defined according to IMGT convention as the region running from the second conserved V-encoded cysteine to the conserved J-encoded phenylalanine. The earlier analysis of more than 450 of the donors excluded sequences that lacked an unambiguous match to a single V gene segment. In an earlier analysis of more than 500 of the donors, a V segment was called functional when productive rearrangements were above 56.7%, and segregating when the standard deviation between donors exceeded 5%. A statistical classification framework was developed to diagnose cytomegalovirus status using the catalog of TCR beta chain sequences. V and J gene assignment, in a later analysis, came from comparing TCR nucleotide sequences with IMGT/GENE-DB human TR gene sequences. A later analysis assigned CDR3 sequences and most-parsimonious VDJ recombination scenarios with the TCRdist pipeline. A later analysis defined each TCR beta chain by its CDR3 amino acid sequence plus V-gene family, and excluded reads lacking a unique V-gene family. To address suspected cross-contamination and a sequencing artifact, a later analysis removed around 590 highly shared, low-generation-probability nucleotide sequences. For each public chain, a later analysis derived a clonal expansion index from normalized ranks of inferred template counts within each repertoire. In a later analysis, generation probabilities were computed with a VDJ recombination model fitted to out-of-frame rearrangements, and the resulting probabilities were checked against IGoR. Hypergeometric tests were used in a later analysis to score TCR-TCR, TCR-HLA and TCR-CMV co-occurrence, with a repertoire-size bias correction applied to the TCR pairs. To estimate false discovery rates, a later analysis permuted the HLA or CMV assignments 20 times. In a later analysis, co-occurring TCRs were grouped using DBSCAN, with TCRdist sequence similarity added in when clustering inside HLA-allele-positive subsets. For co-occurrence clustering, repertoires with fewer than 30,000 or more than 120,000 public chains were excluded, along with about five repertoires with anomalous nucleotide sharing. Imported from immuneACCESS, the table was reduced by TCRdb to in-frame sequences with V and J called. These copies leave out some clones; in studies compared against another copy, an unresolved V gene accounts for under half, and the cause of the remainder is not known. For V, J and clone size, that table is used; D and trimming come from the DNA. The sample records approximately 110,000 clones, 55% to 75% of which are singletons. The ten top clones hold 3.5% to 4% of the sample.

The V end loses 9 bases and the J end loses 3 bases, and a stretch of 16 bases separates them. The CDR3 sequence holds 14 residues, the cysteine and phenylalanine included. CDR3 DNA only is kept here, 42 bases in frame from base 1. CDR1 is given as SNHLY and CDR2 as FYNNEI, both from the germline V gene. A remark on this clone: The target of this receptor is not known. There are no base qualities to consult, and no much larger clone falls within one base.

In total, 500 to 700 healthy bone marrow donors made up the cohort. At the time of sampling, every cohort member was nominally healthy, though immune exposures that went unrecorded were likely present. The donor tested CMV seropositive and was one of the 289 seropositive cohort members. A peripheral blood sample was provided by each donor, and peripheral blood mononuclear cells were used for TCR beta sequencing. Genomic DNA extraction from the blood cell samples was performed with the Qiagen DNeasy Blood Extraction Kit. This receptor chain uses TRBV2 and TRBJ2-3; the D gene is possibly TRBD1, with 5 bases matching. The sequence was collected from a man aged 25-40 years in good health and CMV-seropositive. The sample taken for sequencing was PBMCs. The CDR3 reads as follows: CASKEGVGTDTQYF. The bases are TGTGCCAGTAAGGAAGGGGTAGGGACAGATACGCAGTATTTT. The reference TRBV2 and TRBJ2-3 proteins fill in what lies around the CDR3, so the full variable domain reads EPEVTQTPSHQVTQMGQEVILRCVPISNHLYFYWYRQILGQKVEFLVSFYNNEISEKSEIFDDQFSVERPDGSNFTLKIRSTKLEDSAMYFCASKEGVGTDTQYFGPGTRLTVL.